This T cell receptor (beta chain) was captured by sequencing in a study of blood T cell repertoires in COVID-19. About the study: Italy, Spain and the United States were the sources of the convalescent and acute COVID-19 samples. T cells, B-cell-depleted T cells, or PBMCs provided the cDNA or gDNA that served as material.

In this sample, this clone turned up once. Original handling: By means of reference gene primer amplification, nucleated cell counts were estimated. Here immunoSEQ multiplex PCR was the method, and the copy in TCRdb shows in-frame clones only, minus some. V and J calls and clone size are given by that table; D and trimming were obtained from the DNA. This table has about 120,000 clones, 70% to 75% appearing once. The V gene's germline CDR1 is MGHRA and CDR2 YSYEKL. Deletions cut 4 bases from V and 5 bases from J, with 6 bases between. The CDR3 spans 11 residues. The chain combines TRBV4-1 with TRBJ2-7; D gene unclear. The specimen sequenced was peripheral blood. This TCR derives from a man aged 60 to 69 with acute or convalescent COVID-19. The CDR3 loop is CASSLQDEQYF. Here the CDR3 DNA reads TGCGCCAGCAGCCTGCAGGACGAGCAGTACTTC.